These T cell receptor beta chains were read from a single sample in a study of Graves' ophthalmopathy and Graves' hyperthyroidism. MiXCR, applied by TCRdb to the multiplex PCR reads, yields one record per CDR3 protein. In the table there are almost 400,000 distinct CDR3 sequences, about 17% of which are singletons. Sample: peripheral blood. The receptor set was obtained from a woman younger than 35 with Graves' ophthalmopathy. Both conserved end residues are part of each CDR3. D genes are given only for firm matches. Size tells how often a clone was seen (once, few, many) or the class of an expanded clone, and some rows leave it out.

d_call,clone_size,v_call,j_call,cdr3_nt,cdr3_aa
-,many,TRBV6-1,TRBJ1-2,TGTGCCAGCAGTGAAGCCGACTATGGCTACACCTTC,CASSEADYGYTF
TRBD1,many,TRBV6-5,TRBJ2-7,TGTGCCAGCAGTTTCGAGCCGGGACAGTCCTACGAGCAGTACTTC,CASSFEPGQSYEQYF
-,many,TRBV29-1,TRBJ2-7,TGCAGCGTTGAAGATTCACGCGTGGGGGAGCAGTACTTC,CSVEDSRVGEQYF
TRBD2,many,TRBV9,TRBJ2-2,TGTGCCAGCAGCGTAAAGCGGGATGGCACCGGGGAGCTGTTTTTT,CASSVKRDGTGELFF
-,many,TRBV28,TRBJ2-7,TGTGCCAGCACCACGAACTACGAGCAGTACTTC,CASTTNYEQYF
-,-,TRBV19,TRBJ1-1,TGTGCCAGTAGTATACTCGGGGGAGCAGGGTCCCGTTTCGTAGAAGCTTTCTTT,CASSILGGAGSRFVEAFF
-,-,TRBV12-3/TRBV12-4,TRBJ1-1,TGTGCCAGTTCGTGGGCGACAGGGAACACTGAAGCTTTCTTT,CASSWATGNTEAFF
-,-,TRBV6-1,TRBJ1-2,TGTGCCAGCAGTGAAAATATGAGGACCTATGGCTACACCTTC,CASSENMRTYGYTF
-,many,TRBV6-1,TRBJ2-5,TGTGCCAGCGACCCCTCGGTAGAGACCCAGTACTTC,CASDPSVETQYF
-,many,TRBV6-2/TRBV6-3,TRBJ2-7,TGTGCCAGCAGTTACTCACAGGGAAAGCAGTACTTC,CASSYSQGKQYF
-,many,TRBV6-2/TRBV6-3,TRBJ1-5,TGTGCCAGCAGTTACTCGCCCACGTCCCAGCATTTT,CASSYSPTSQHF
-,-,TRBV12-3/TRBV12-4,TRBJ2-5,TGTGCCAGCAGTTTTGGCAGGGAAGGGACCCAGTACTTC,CASSFGREGTQYF
-,-,TRBV7-3,TRBJ2-5,TGTGCCAGCAGCTGGACAGCGGGTTGGCAAGAGACCCAGTACTTC,CASSWTAGWQETQYF
-,-,TRBV30,TRBJ1-2,TGTGCCTGGGAAGACGGTGTCTATGGCTACACCTTC,CAWEDGVYGYTF
TRBD2,many,TRBV6-1,TRBJ2-2,TGTACCAGCAATCACAATGGGGGGGCCGGGGAGCTGTTTTTT,CTSNHNGGAGELFF
-,many,TRBV5-1,TRBJ1-1,TGCGCCAGCCGCTCCCAGCAGGGAGATGGGACTGAAGCTTTCTTT,CASRSQQGDGTEAFF
-,many,TRBV20-1,TRBJ1-2,TGCAGTGCTAGAGATCTGTGGGGCTATGGCTACACCTTC,CSARDLWGYGYTF
-,many,TRBV27,TRBJ1-2,TGTGCCAGCAGTACCTACGGTAACTATGGCTACACCTTC,CASSTYGNYGYTF
-,once,TRBV6-2/TRBV6-3,TRBJ1-1,TGTGCCAGCAGTTACCCTTCCGGGACACTGAACACTGAAGCTTTCTTT,CASSYPSGTLNTEAFF
-,many,TRBV7-2,TRBJ1-3,TGTGCCAGCAGCTTAGCCCGTACCGTCCCTGGAAACACCATATATTTT,CASSLARTVPGNTIYF
-,many,TRBV6-1,TRBJ2-2,TGTGCCAGCAGTGAAGGACTAGACACCGGGGAGCTGTTTTTT,CASSEGLDTGELFF
-,many,TRBV19,TRBJ2-7,TGTGCCAGTAGTGTCCAGGCTCCTCCTCAATACGAGCAGTACTTC,CASSVQAPPQYEQYF
-,many,TRBV7-9,TRBJ2-4,TGTGCCAGCAGCCCGAACCTGCGAGCCAAAAACATTCAGTACTTC,CASSPNLRAKNIQYF
TRBD1,many,TRBV12-3/TRBV12-4,TRBJ1-1,TGTGCCAGCAGTTTAGGGACCGGGACAGGGGGCGCGGGGACTGAAGCTTTCTTT,CASSLGTGTGGAGTEAFF
TRBD2,many,TRBV5-4,TRBJ2-5,TGTGCCAGCAGCACTATGGGACTAGCGGGGGCTCAGCCCCGGGAGACCCAGTACTTC,CASSTMGLAGAQPRETQYF
-,many,TRBV28,TRBJ1-1,TGTGCCAGCAGTCCCGCACAGGGAACTGAAGCTTTCTTT,CASSPAQGTEAFF
TRBD2,many,TRBV7-2,TRBJ2-7,TGTGCCAGCAGCTTAGTCCTAGCGGGAGGACCCGGCTCCTACGAGCAGTACTTC,CASSLVLAGGPGSYEQYF
TRBD2,many,TRBV4-3,TRBJ2-7,TGCGCCAGCAGCCACCTACTAGCGGGGGCAACCTACGAGCAGTACTTC,CASSHLLAGATYEQYF
-,-,TRBV11-1,TRBJ2-7,TGTGCCAGCAGATTGACTAGCCAGGGGGAGCAGTACTTC,CASRLTSQGEQYF
-,few,TRBV18,TRBJ2-7,TGTGCCAGCTCACCTCCGGTTTATCACGAGCAGTACTTC,CASSPPVYHEQYF
TRBD1,once,TRBV19,TRBJ1-1,TGTGCCAGTAGTATAAGGGGGCTGAGGATAAACACTGAAGCTTTCTTT,CASSIRGLRINTEAFF
-,many,TRBV28,TRBJ2-5,TGTGCCAGCAGTTTTCCGGCACTAGGCCAGGTGACCCAGTACTTC,CASSFPALGQVTQYF
-,many,TRBV6-2/TRBV6-3,TRBJ1-1,TGTGCCAGCAGTTACAGGCGGAACACTGAAGCTTTCTTT,CASSYRRNTEAFF
TRBD2,many,TRBV28,TRBJ2-7,TGTGCCAGCAGCTGGGGACTAGCCTCCTACGAGCAGTACTTC,CASSWGLASYEQYF
TRBD2,-,TRBV18,TRBJ2-7,TGTGCCAGCTCACCACTGAGGACTAGCGGGTCTTACGAGCAGTACTTC,CASSPLRTSGSYEQYF
-,few,TRBV28,TRBJ2-2,TGTGCCAGCAGCGTCCTTCAGGACACCGGGGAGCTGTTTTTT,CASSVLQDTGELFF
-,many,TRBV5-1,TRBJ1-5,TGCGCCGGCCGAGCGAATACCAATCAGCCCCAGCATTTT,CAGRANTNQPQHF
-,many,TRBV20-1,TRBJ1-3,TGCAGTGCTGGGGGAGAGGCGGACACCATATATTTT,CSAGGEADTIYF
-,many,TRBV28,TRBJ2-7,TGTGCCAGCACCCAGGGCCTCGCCTACGAGCAGTACTTC,CASTQGLAYEQYF
TRBD1,-,TRBV20-1,TRBJ2-5,TGCAGTGGGATACGGGACAGGGAGACCCAGTACTTC,CSGIRDRETQYF
-,few,TRBV6-1,TRBJ2-4,TGTGCCAGCAGTGGACCCCCCGTGGGAGGACTAGCCAAAAACATTCAGTACTTC,CASSGPPVGGLAKNIQYF
TRBD1,-,TRBV7-2,TRBJ2-7,TGTGCCTGCAGACGGGACAGGGCGGACGAGCAGTACTTC,CACRRDRADEQYF
TRBD2,many,TRBV6-2/TRBV6-3,TRBJ2-5,TGTGCCAGCAGCGGACTAGCGGTGTGGGAGACCCAGTACTTC,CASSGLAVWETQYF
TRBD1,many,TRBV6-2/TRBV6-3,TRBJ2-7,TGTGCCAGCAGTTGGGACAGGGTGAGGTACGAGCAGTACTTC,CASSWDRVRYEQYF
-,-,TRBV5-1,TRBJ2-7,TGCGCCAGCAGCTTGGCGGACCTAATAAACTACGAGCAGTACTTC,CASSLADLINYEQYF
TRBD1,many,TRBV6-2/TRBV6-3,TRBJ2-2,TGTGCCAGCAGTTACCGTCCACCGGGACAGGGTTTGGCCGGGGAGCTGTTTTTT,CASSYRPPGQGLAGELFF
-,-,TRBV6-1,TRBJ2-7,TGTGCCAGCAGTGGAATGGGGGGAGGCTCCTACGAGCAGTACTTC,CASSGMGGGSYEQYF
TRBD2,many,TRBV5-1,TRBJ2-3,TGCGCCAGCAGCTTGGCAGTTTGGACTAGCGGGGGGCCTTCAAGGGCAGATACGCAGTATTTT,CASSLAVWTSGGPSRADTQYF
TRBD1,many,TRBV12-3/TRBV12-4,TRBJ2-7,TGTGCCAGCAGCCCGGTTGGACAGGTTACGGACGAGCAGTACTTC,CASSPVGQVTDEQYF
TRBD1,-,TRBV7-2,TRBJ1-2,TGTGCCAGCAGCTTAGGGACAGGGAATGGATATGGCTACACCTTC,CASSLGTGNGYGYTF
-,many,TRBV6-2/TRBV6-3,TRBJ1-5,TGTGCCAGCAGTCCCCGTCGGGGGGTTTCATATAGCAATCAGCCCCAGCATTTT,CASSPRRGVSYSNQPQHF
TRBD1,many,TRBV30,TRBJ1-1,TGTGCCGGCCGACAGGGGGGGCCTGAAGCTTTCTTT,CAGRQGGPEAFF
TRBD1,many,TRBV6-1,TRBJ2-5,TGTGCCAGCCGGGACAGGGGTAGGCGCCAAGAGACCCAGTACTTC,CASRDRGRRQETQYF
-,many,TRBV11-2,TRBJ1-1,TGTGCCAGCAGCACCTACAAGGGGGATGGTGAAGCTTTCTTT,CASSTYKGDGEAFF
-,many,TRBV6-2/TRBV6-3,TRBJ2-7,TGTGCCAGCAGTTACTCGACCTACGAGCAGTACTTC,CASSYSTYEQYF
-,many,TRBV4-3,TRBJ2-2,TGCGCCAGCAGCCAAGATAGGGAGTTAAACACCGGGGAGCTGTTTTTT,CASSQDRELNTGELFF